The 9 T cell receptor beta chains given below trace back to one sample, sequenced in a study of blood T cells in healthy people across ages. A second about 6 to 12 cycle PCR used barcoded and J-beta primers. TCRdb called the 5' RACE reads again in MiXCR, with one record for every CDR3 protein. The profile shows fewer than 2,000,000 distinct CDR3 sequences, 34% of them singletons. Material: blood. All receptors come from a woman in her 30s in good health.

This clonotype was detected many times. This chain joins TRBV2 and TRBJ2-1; 9 bases align to TRBD2. This CDR3 has 15 amino acids. Per the germline V gene, CDR1 is SNHLY and CDR2 is FYNNEI. V gave up 3 bases and J gave up 4 bases; unmatched junction bases: 4. CDR3 residues: CASSEELAGYNEQFF. The CDR3 DNA reads as TGTGCCAGCAGTGAGGAGCTAGCGGGATACAATGAGCAGTTCTTC.

Only a few counts were recorded for this clonotype. The chain couples TRBV20-1 to TRBJ2-7, with a weak D call TRBD1 (5 bases). The V and J ends lost 5 bases and 2 bases respectively, with 19 bases between them. This CDR3 has 15 residues. Germline V lookup: CDR1 DFQATT, CDR2 SNEGSKA (reference sequence). The CDR3 sequence: CSAYEDSTPTYEQYF. The CDR3 bases are TGCAGTGCTTATGAAGACAGTACACCAACCTACGAGCAGTACTTC.

This chain links TRBV24-1 with TRBJ2-1; 10 bases align to TRBD2. This CDR3 is 15 amino acids long. Germline V CDR1 and CDR2: KGHDR, SFDVKD. J lost 7 bases, V lost 6 bases, and 8 bases had no gene match. The CDR3 protein is CATSKSGRAKNEQFF. The CDR3 nucleotides read TGTGCCACCAGTAAAAGCGGGAGGGCCAAAAATGAGCAGTTCTTC.

Regarding this clonotype: One junction end disagrees with the germline gene, perhaps due to a read error. The J gene is TRBJ2-7, the V gene TRBV11-2, with 8 bases identical to TRBD2. Germline V gene sequence: CDR1 SGHAT, CDR2 FQNNGV. The CDR3 consists of 15 residues. In DNA, the CDR3 is TGCGCCAGCAGCAGTAACACAGGGACTAGATACGAGCAGTACTTC. It specifies CASSSNTGTRYEQYF.

The chain couples TRBV7-2 to TRBJ2-3; perhaps TRBD1 as D (6 bases). Deletions cut 2 bases from V and 0 bases from J, with 15 bases between. The germline V gene has CDR1 SGHTA and CDR2 FQGNSA. This CDR3 is 17 amino acids long. The CDR3 loop is CASSLSPTGRSTDTQYF. CDR3 nucleotide sequence: TGTGCCAGCAGCTTAAGCCCGACAGGTAGAAGCACAGATACGCAGTATTTT.

The sample holds one count of this clonotype. This chain uses TRBV5-1 with TRBJ2-3; TRBD1 aligns across 12 bases. The CDR3 is 15 amino acids. The V segment lost 5 bases and the J segment 5 bases; nucleotides outside the gene matches: 6. Germline loops: CDR1 SGHRS, CDR2 YFSETQ. CDR3 sequence reads: CASSRRDRGQDTQYF. CDR3 nucleotide sequence: TGCGCCAGCAGTCGCCGGGACAGGGGGCAAGATACGCAGTATTTT.

As regards this clonotype: A much bigger clone sits one base away, suggesting this may be a read error. This chain links TRBV20-1 with TRBJ2-1, with 10 bases lining up with TRBD2. CDR3 size: 14 residues. Germline V gives CDR1 DFQATT, CDR2 SNEGSKA (reference sequence). After removal of 2 bases from V and 9 bases from J, the junction contained 7 bases not matched to a gene. CDR3 sequence (DNA): TGCAGTGCTAGATCGCCTAGCGGGAGTAGTGAGCAGTTCTTC. Its translation is CSARSPSGSSEQFF.

The V gene is TRBV6-1, the J gene TRBJ2-5, with unresolved D. V was pared by 1 base and J by 5 bases, with 14 bases between. Germline values: CDR1 MNHNS, CDR2 SASEGT. This CDR3 has 15 residues. In nucleotides, the CDR3 is TGTGCCAGCAGTGAAGAAGGGTCGCGCATGGAGACCCAGTACTTC. Its translation: CASSEEGSRMETQYF.

CDR3 region: CASSQRAGTSGNTGELFF. The CDR3 coding sequence is TGTGCCAGCAGCCAAAGGGCAGGGACTAGCGGAAACACCGGGGAGCTGTTTTTT. V is TRBV4-2 and J is TRBJ2-2; 11 bases map to TRBD2. This CDR3 region has 18 residues. Trimming cost V 2 bases and J 2 bases; bases outside gene matches: 7. Germline loops: CDR1 LGHNA, CDR2 YNFKEQ.